The 8 T cell receptor beta chains given below trace back to one sample, sequenced in a study of persistence of HIV-infected CD4 T cells. This was the immunoSEQ version 4 assay in survey mode. Here immunoSEQ multiplex PCR was the method, and the copy in TCRdb shows in-frame clones only, minus some. The sample lists about 37,000 clones, about 91% occurring once. No cognate antigen is known for these TCRs. Anti-CD3/anti-CD28 beads served as a nonspecific positive control stimulus. Sorting of responding CD4+ T cells relied on upregulated CD40 ligand together with CD69. Sequencing used CD4+ T cells sorted from PBMCs after roughly 20-hour stimulation, obtained from a patient who received antiretroviral therapy. Every receptor here comes from an adult man with HIV who was CMV-seropositive.

The CDR3 DNA follows: TGTGCCACCAAAGACAGGATAGGTGATACGCAGTATTTT. This translates into CATKDRIGDTQYF. J is TRBJ2-3 and V is TRBV24-1, with D perhaps matching TRBD1 (6 bases). This CDR3 has 13 residues. Per germline, CDR1 KGHDR and CDR2 SFDVKD. V lost 8 bases to trimming and J lost 6 bases, with 14 bases between them.

This rearrangement joins TRBV9 to TRBJ2-2; 16 nucleotides align to TRBD2. Germline V gene data show CDR1 as SGDLS and CDR2 as YYNGEE. The CDR3 extends over 18 amino acids. After removal of 2 bases from V and 5 bases from J, the junction contained 6 bases not matched to a gene. This CDR3 reads CASSVGTSGRAGTGELFF. The CDR3 DNA reads TGTGCCAGCAGCGTCGGGACTAGCGGGAGGGCCGGGACCGGGGAGCTGTTTTTT.

A single count supports this clone. The gene calls are TRBV6-2 or TRBV6-3 and TRBJ2-5, with 9 bases fitting TRBD1. The length of the CDR3 is 15 residues. CDR1 and CDR2 (germline): MNHEY, SVGEGT. The J segment lost 2 bases and the V segment lost 1 base, leaving 2 bases of the junction unmatched. CDR3 bases: TGTGCCAGCAGTTACTGGGGGACAGGGCAAGAGACCCAGTACTTC. Amino acid sequence: CASSYWGTGQETQYF.

The rearrangement links TRBV19 to TRBJ1-2; D ambiguous. This CDR3 is 14 amino acids long. The germline V and J ends were trimmed by 9 bases and 1 base, with 15 bases remaining between them. From germline, CDR1 is LNHDA and CDR2 SQIVND (reference sequence). The CDR3: CASGREGFNYGYTF. CDR3 nucleotide sequence: TGTGCCAGCGGAAGGGAAGGCTTTAACTATGGCTACACCTTC.

V usage is TRBV6-2 or TRBV6-3 and J usage is TRBJ2-3; D remains unclear. This CDR3 has 12 amino acids. V lost 5 bases to trimming and J lost 7 bases, with 10 bases between them. Germline CDR1 reads MNHEY; CDR2 reads SVGEGT. The CDR3 loop reads CASSQDLYTQYF. The CDR3, as DNA: TGTGCCAGCAGTCAAGACTTGTATACGCAGTATTTT.

The chain joins TRBV5-1 to TRBJ2-1; 7 positions match TRBD1. The V and J ends lost 2 bases and 13 bases, in that order; junction bases with no gene match: 15. The CDR3 loop spans 15 amino acids. Germline lookup yields CDR1 SGHRS and CDR2 YFSETQ. DNA of the CDR3: TGCGCCAGCAGCTTACAGGGGTCCCGGGGAGACCCACAGTTCTTC. It yields the protein CASSLQGSRGDPQFF.

The gene calls are TRBV5-6 and TRBJ1-1; the D is unclear. The CDR3 length is 16 residues. Germline V gene sequence: CDR1 SGHDT, CDR2 YYEEEE. The V end was cut by 4 bases, the J end by 3 bases, with 19 bases between. CDR3 bases: TGTGCCAGCAGCCCGGGCACTGGGAGGAGGGACACTGAAGCTTTCTTT. It is translated as CASSPGTGRRDTEAFF.

This clone has only a few counts. CDR3 protein: CASSYGSGRAAGELFF. The CDR3 DNA reads as TGTGCCAGCAGTTACGGTAGCGGCAGGGCGGCCGGGGAGCTGTTTTTT. The rearrangement links TRBV6-6 to TRBJ2-2, with a weak D call TRBD2 (6 bases). Germline-derived CDR1 and CDR2 are MNHNY and SVGAGI (reference sequence). This CDR3 is built from 16 residues. V lost 2 bases, J lost 6 bases, and 16 bases lay in between.